This passage covers 18 T cell receptor beta chains from one sample sequenced in a study of post-analysis software for immune sequencing data. Study-wide points: In patients, about 5 TRBV segments were more frequent than in controls, with TRBV5-6, TRBV5-1 and TRBV20-1 among them.

The antigens these receptors bind are not known. TCR beta cDNA libraries included unique molecular identifiers. Each CDR3 protein gets one entry after TCRdb re-called the PCR reads with MiXCR. The sample records around 770,000 distinct CDR3 sequences, around 42% being singletons. The specimen was blood. The receptors shown here come from a girl between 5 and 17 years old with multiple sclerosis.

The genes are TRBV5-6 and TRBJ1-4, with 9 bases aligning to TRBD1. The CDR3 has 19 residues. Germline lookup yields CDR1 SGHDT and CDR2 YYEEEE. The trim removed 4 bases at V and 2 bases at J, leaving 15 bases unmatched. Here the CDR3 DNA reads TGTGCCAGCAGCCTGTCCCGGGACAGGGTGTTTGCGACTAATGAAAAACTGTTTTTT. Amino acids: CASSLSRDRVFATNEKLFF.

This clonotype has just a few counts. V gene TRBV29-1 combines with J gene TRBJ2-5; 10 nucleotides agree with TRBD1. The CDR3 loop spans 13 amino acids. Germline V CDR1 and CDR2: SQVTM, ANQGSEA. V shed 6 bases, J shed 6 bases, and the junction held 7 bases outside the gene matches. CDR3 protein: CSVPRQGAKTQYF. CDR3 DNA sequence: TGCAGCGTCCCTAGACAGGGGGCGAAGACCCAGTACTTC.

This chain connects TRBV24-1 to TRBJ2-2, with a weak D call TRBD2 (5 bases). Deletions cut 3 bases from V and 7 bases from J, with 14 bases between. This CDR3 region has 15 residues. Germline-derived CDR1 and CDR2 are KGHDR and SFDVKD. The CDR3 coding sequence is TGTGCCACCAGTGATCCACTGGAGGCGGACGGGGAGCTGTTTTTT. Translated, it gives CATSDPLEADGELFF.

This chain links TRBV10-3 with TRBJ2-7, with TRBD2 identical over 10 bases. Germline V CDR1 and CDR2: ENHRY, SYGVKD. After removal of 10 bases from V and 0 bases from J, the junction contained 9 bases not matched to a gene. The CDR3 spans 15 residues. The DNA of the CDR3 is TGTGCCACCGGGTTGGCTAGCGGGAGCTCCTACGAGCAGTACTTC. This gives the protein CATGLASGSSYEQYF.

This clonotype was seen only a few times. The chain couples TRBV29-1 to TRBJ2-7; TRBD2 is a possible D gene (6 bases). Germline V gene lookup returns CDR1 SQVTM and CDR2 ANQGSEA. The CDR3 has 15 residues. V was shortened by 5 bases and J by 2 bases, with 19 bases between the two germline ends. The CDR3 spells CSVPVEGRGPYEQYF. The CDR3 DNA reads as TGCAGCGTTCCCGTCGAGGGGCGGGGCCCCTACGAGCAGTACTTC.

This clonotype occurred a few times. The chain combines TRBV29-1 with TRBJ2-3, with 9 nucleotides matching TRBD2. The V gene's germline CDR1 is SQVTM and CDR2 ANQGSEA. The CDR3 has 13 residues. J was trimmed by 4 bases and V by 6 bases; bases with no gene match: 5. The CDR3 region is CSVATSGADTQYF. In nucleotides, the CDR3 is TGCAGCGTGGCGACTAGCGGAGCAGATACGCAGTATTTT.

This clonotype was recorded a few times. The V gene is TRBV12-3 or TRBV12-4, the J gene TRBJ2-1; a possible D gene is TRBD2 (5 bases). This CDR3 has 13 residues. With 7 bases removed from V and 2 bases from J, the gap between germline ends came to 9 bases. CDR3: CASKVAPYNEQFF. DNA for the CDR3: TGTGCCAGCAAAGTAGCGCCCTACAATGAGCAGTTCTTC.

This clonotype was found a few times. The chain carries TRBV15 and TRBJ1-2; maybe TRBD1 (5 bases). The CDR3 extends over 14 amino acids. Trimming shortened V by 0 bases and J by 5 bases, and 10 bases separated the two germline ends. Germline lookup yields CDR1 LNHNV and CDR2 YYDKDF (reference sequence). The CDR3 sequence is CATSRDPGVYGYTF. For the CDR3, the DNA is TGTGCCACCAGCAGAGATCCGGGGGTGTATGGCTACACCTTC.

V is TRBV6-2 or TRBV6-3 and J is TRBJ2-1, with 14 bases lining up with TRBD2. This CDR3 has 17 amino acids. V trimming: 5 bases; J trimming: 10 bases; junction bases outside the gene matches: 13. Germline CDR1 MNHEY, CDR2 SVGEGT. The CDR3 DNA follows: TGTGCCAGCAGTCATCCGGGACTAGCGGGAGAGGGAGGGGAGCAGTTCTTC. Translated: CASSHPGLAGEGGEQFF.

This clonotype occurred once. The rearrangement uses TRBV28 and TRBJ1-4; the match to TRBD1 covers 7 bases. Germline V gives CDR1 MDHEN, CDR2 SYDVKM. This CDR3 has 14 amino acids. With 6 bases clipped from V and 8 bases from J, the junction kept 9 bases outside the gene matches. The CDR3 coding sequence is TGTGCCAGCAGAGGGACAGTTAGATCAGAAAAACTGTTTTTT. This codes for CASRGTVRSEKLFF.

The genes are TRBV10-1 and TRBJ2-2; TRBD1 matches 9 bases. V dropped 2 bases and J dropped 7; count of bases not matched to a gene: 5. The CDR3 contains 15 residues. The germline V gene has CDR1 WNHNN and CDR2 SYGVQD (reference sequence). The CDR3 DNA reads as TGCGCCAGCAGTGAGCTCGACAGGGGGAACGGGGAGCTGTTTTTT. It encodes CASSELDRGNGELFF.

The chain has TRBV12-3 or TRBV12-4 and TRBJ2-5; 7 bases fit TRBD1. The CDR3 is 16 amino acids. V dropped 5 bases and J dropped 0; count of bases not matched to a gene: 9. CDR3 protein: CASSPRDSRYQETQYF. CDR3 bases: TGTGCCAGCAGTCCTCGGGACAGCAGGTACCAAGAGACCCAGTACTTC.

This clonotype has more than one count but fewer than ten. This chain connects TRBV6-2 or TRBV6-3 to TRBJ2-7; D may be TRBD2 (6 bases). This CDR3 is built from 12 residues. The germline gives CDR1 MNHEY, CDR2 SVGEGT. The ends were cut back, 8 bases at V and 7 bases at J, with 15 bases in the middle. The CDR3 loop reads CASCGDRREQYF. The DNA for the CDR3 is TGTGCCAGCTGCGGGGACCGAAGGGAGCAGTACTTC.

The J gene is TRBJ1-1, the V gene TRBV28; 7 bases align to TRBD1. Unmatched junction bases numbered 8, after V lost 5 bases and J lost 5 bases. From germline, CDR1 is MDHEN and CDR2 SYDVKM. CDR3 length: 14 amino acids. CDR3 in DNA: TGTGCCAGCAGTGTATACAGGGGAAGGACTGAAGCTTTCTTT. This translates into CASSVYRGRTEAFF.

This chain links TRBV10-3 with TRBJ2-5; TRBD2 matches 11 bases. Germline CDR1 ENHRY, CDR2 SYGVKD. This CDR3 has 16 residues. With 6 bases clipped from V and 2 bases from J, the junction kept 8 bases outside the gene matches. The CDR3: CAISPGTSGQQETQYF. DNA of the CDR3: TGTGCCATCAGCCCCGGGACTAGCGGACAGCAAGAGACCCAGTACTTC.

This rearrangement joins TRBV20-1 to TRBJ2-1, with 8 bases lining up with TRBD2. The CDR3 loop spans 15 amino acids. Germline-derived CDR1 and CDR2 are DFQATT and SNEGSKA (reference sequence). Trimming took 3 bases from V and 1 from J; bases not matched to a gene: 5. CDR3 nucleotides: TGCAGTGCTAGGACCGTAGCGGGATCCTACAATGAGCAGTTCTTC. Residues: CSARTVAGSYNEQFF.

The chain uses TRBV6-5 and TRBJ2-1; D is unresolved. CDR1 is MNHEY and CDR2 is SVGAGI in the germline V gene. The V gene lost 6 bases and the J gene lost 8 bases, with 14 bases spanning the gap. The CDR3 has 13 residues. CDR3 sequence reads: CASRGPGKDEQFF. The CDR3 DNA reads as TGTGCCAGCAGGGGCCCTGGGAAGGATGAGCAGTTCTTC.

On this clonotype itself: The junction departs from the called germline gene at one end, perhaps through a read error. The rearrangement joins TRBV4-2 to TRBJ2-1; 13 nucleotides agree with TRBD2. The CDR3 runs 16 residues. Germline V gives CDR1 LGHNA, CDR2 YNFKEQ. CDR3 sequence reads: CASSQWTSGSYIEQFF. DNA of the CDR3: TGTGCCAGCAGCCAATGGACTAGCGGGAGTTACATTGAGCAGTTCTTC.